The 2 T cell receptor beta chains below were found in one sample sequenced in a study of CD8 T cells in Susac syndrome. Reverse transcription used about 0.5 to 1 ug RNA and random hexamers. TCRdb passed the immunoSEQ multiplex PCR reads through MiXCR, listing each CDR3 protein once. This sample carries 150,000 to 160,000 distinct CDR3 sequences, nearly 97% of them seen once, and the ten largest clones take 0.14% to 0.15%. The sample comprised CD8+ T cells from PBMCs. The receptors originated from a human donor with multiple sclerosis.

V usage is TRBV13 and J usage is TRBJ2-1; TRBD2 matches 7 bases. Trimming at V came to 4 bases and at J to 4 bases, leaving 7 bases not matched to a gene. CDR1 PRHDT and CDR2 FYEKMQ come from the germline V gene (reference sequence). The CDR3 runs 15 residues. The CDR3 DNA reads as TGTGCCAGCAGCTCCGGGACTACGAATTACAATGAGCAGTTCTTC. Protein sequence: CASSSGTTNYNEQFF.

The J gene is TRBJ2-7, the V gene TRBV6-5, with 10 bases that match TRBD2. The CDR3 extends over 15 amino acids. Germline CDR1 reads MNHEY; CDR2 reads SVGAGI. With V trimmed by 5 bases and J by 0 bases, 4 bases remained unmatched. CDR3 amino acids: CASSPSSGGSYEQYF. For the CDR3, the DNA is TGTGCCAGCAGTCCCTCTAGCGGGGGCTCCTACGAGCAGTACTTC.